This T cell receptor beta chain was obtained from a study of T cell responses to AZD1222 COVID-19 vaccine. Study conclusions and caveats: Repertoire sampling occurred only after the peak T cell response. Unmutated variant regions are reportedly targeted by nearly half of spike-specific TCRs. White British people made up most donors, females outnumbered males, and clonal diversity was possibly underestimated.

TCRdb's copy holds only in-frame clones and misses some; the assay was immunoSEQ multiplex PCR. Here the sample spans more than 85,000 clones, about nine tenths being singletons. The CDR3 length is 16 residues. V was cut by 0 bases and J by 2 bases, with 13 bases left in between. Germline CDR1 is SNHLY and CDR2 is FYNNEI. As for this clone: Its antigen is undetermined.

Second doses were pooled across both intervals (about 4 or about 12 weeks). The material sequenced was peripheral blood, taken 28 days after the second AZD1222 dose. The chain links TRBV2 to TRBJ1-2; D may be TRBD1 (5 bases). The receptor was derived from an adult who received the AZD1222 COVID-19 vaccine. The CDR3 coding sequence is TGTGCCAGCAGTGAAGCGCGCGGCAGGGTGAACTATGGCTACACCTTC. This translates into CASSEARGRVNYGYTF.